These 15 T cell receptor beta chains originate from one sample sequenced in a study of identical twins (dated by TCRdb to 2015 to 2016). Receptor amplification or capture employed 5' RACE. Sequencing instrument: Illumina HiSeq 2000. The raw public data were reprocessed by TCRdb itself: fastp quality trimming at Q25, MiXCR clonotype calling, in-frame beta chains only. Each entry merges the rows of one CDR3 protein and shows their most common DNA and genes. This sample holds approximately 590,000 distinct CDR3 sequences; 9.5% to 10% were observed only once. Approximately 3% of the sample is in the top ten clones. In addition, the sample was reused for a study of yellow fever vaccine responses in identical twins.

Sequencing was carried out using PBMCs. The origin of the receptors is a young woman in good health.

The chain carries TRBV11-3 and TRBJ2-3; 10 nucleotides align to TRBD2. Losses at the gene ends were 2 bases for V and 5 bases for J; bases not matched to a gene: 4. Germline V gene data show CDR1 as SGHNT and CDR2 as YENEEA. The CDR3 consists of 15 residues. CDR3 DNA sequence: TGTGCCAGCAGCTTATCTAGCGGGAGAGGAGATACGCAGTATTTT. Translated, it gives CASSLSSGRGDTQYF.

In its sample, this clonotype was seen a few times. V usage is TRBV7-8 and J usage is TRBJ2-5, with D possibly matching TRBD1 (7 bases). This CDR3 comprises 15 residues. Germline V gives CDR1 SGHVS, CDR2 FQNEAQ. Trimming took 5 bases from V and 5 from J, leaving 18 bases between them. The CDR3 nucleotides are TGTGCCAGCAGCCACCTGACAGGGCGGGACGAGACCCAGTACTTC. Protein: CASSHLTGRDETQYF.

At least ten counts were recorded for this clonotype. The chain joins TRBV15 to TRBJ2-1; 8 positions match TRBD2. There are 17 residues in the CDR3. Germline CDR1 reads LNHNV; CDR2 reads YYDKDF (reference sequence). V was pared by 0 bases and J by 4 bases, with 8 bases of the junction left unmatched. This CDR3 is CATSRDRGGRPYNEQFF. CDR3 in DNA: TGTGCCACCAGCAGAGATCGCGGCGGGAGGCCTTACAATGAGCAGTTCTTC.

This clonotype was counted at least ten times. V is TRBV27 and J is TRBJ2-1, with 7 bases aligning to TRBD2. The J segment lost 8 bases and the V segment lost 5 bases, leaving 9 bases of the junction unmatched. Germline loops: CDR1 MNHEY, CDR2 SMNVEV (reference sequence). The CDR3 totals 14 residues. The chain's CDR3 is CASSRAGGRDEQFF. DNA of the CDR3: TGTGCCAGCAGTCGAGCCGGGGGGAGGGATGAGCAGTTCTTC.

This clonotype was observed at least ten times. V and J are TRBV5-1 and TRBJ1-1, with a possible D match to TRBD1 (5 bases). Germline V gene sequence: CDR1 SGHRS, CDR2 YFSETQ. This CDR3 spans 14 amino acids. V shed 0 bases and J shed 4 bases, with 10 bases lying between them. Here the CDR3 DNA reads TGCGCCAGCAGCTTGGAGTATGGGGGCACTGAAGCTTTCTTT. It yields the protein CASSLEYGGTEAFF.

This chain joins TRBV29-1 and TRBJ2-1, with D perhaps matching TRBD2 (6 bases). The germline gives CDR1 SQVTM, CDR2 ANQGSEA. This CDR3 contains 12 residues. V was pared by 6 bases and J by 7 bases, with 13 bases between. For the CDR3, the DNA is TGCAGCGTGGGGAGGTCAAAAAATGAGCAGTTCTTC. It is translated as CSVGRSKNEQFF.

A few counts support this clonotype. J is TRBJ2-7 and V is TRBV30; D perhaps matches TRBD1 (5 bases). V lost 8 bases and J 2 bases, leaving 10 bases between the germline ends. CDR1 GTSNPN and CDR2 SVGIG come from the germline V gene (reference sequence). The CDR3 spans 11 residues. The CDR3 DNA follows: TGTGCCATCGACAGACCCTACGAGCAGTACTTC. As protein: CAIDRPYEQYF.

This chain joins TRBV7-2 and TRBJ1-2; D is uncertain. Germline V gene sequence: CDR1 SGHTA, CDR2 FQGNSA. V was pared by 1 base and J by 5 bases, with 8 bases between. The CDR3 contains 13 residues. The DNA of the CDR3 is TGTGCCAGCAGCTTAGAACGGTATTATGGCTACACCTTC. It codes for CASSLERYYGYTF.

This clonotype was seen at least ten times. This CDR3 reads CASSLDGVRHEQYF. The CDR3 coding sequence is TGTGCCAGCAGCCTGGACGGAGTCCGCCACGAGCAGTACTTC. V gene TRBV6-2 or TRBV6-3 combines with J gene TRBJ2-7; no clear D gene. The V end lost 6 bases, the J end lost 5 bases, and 17 bases lay between the germline ends. The CDR3 has 14 amino acids. Per the germline V gene, CDR1 is MNHEY and CDR2 is SVGEGT.

The J gene is TRBJ2-1, the V gene TRBV21-1; TRBD1 reflects the table's D call only, with no check against the DNA. TRBV21-1 is an annotated pseudogene. This CDR3 has 16 amino acids. The CDR3, as DNA: TGTGCCAGCAGCAAGGAGTCACGCGGGGGTTACAATGAGCAGTTCTTC. Encoded protein: CASSKESRGGYNEQFF.

This clonotype came up a few times. The chain employs TRBV29-1 and TRBJ2-5, with D possibly matching TRBD1 (5 bases). Looked up from germline, CDR1 is SQVTM and CDR2 is ANQGSEA. The ends were cut back, 4 bases at V and 3 bases at J, with 6 bases in the middle. The CDR3 extends over 11 amino acids. This CDR3 is CSVAGKETQYF. The CDR3 DNA sequence: TGCAGCGTTGCAGGGAAAGAGACCCAGTACTTC. Complete variable domain (other parts from reference TRBV29-1 and TRBJ2-5): SAVISQKPSRDICQRGTSLTIQCQVDSQVTMMFWYRQQPGQSLTLIATANQGSEATYESGFVIDKFPISRPNLTFSTLTVSNMSPEDSSIYLCSVAGKETQYFGPGTRLLVL.

This clonotype was seen once. This chain links TRBV27 with TRBJ2-3, with a possible D match to TRBD2 (6 bases). With 8 bases removed from V and 3 bases from J, the gap between germline ends came to 30 bases. The CDR3 totals 19 residues. The germline V gene has CDR1 MNHEY and CDR2 SMNVEV (reference sequence). The CDR3 region has the DNA TGTGCCAGCGGACTGCCCCGAACTCGCGGGGAGTGGGTTACAGATACGCAGTATTTT. Translation: CASGLPRTRGEWVTDTQYF.

This clonotype was detected only a few times. The chain combines TRBV9 with TRBJ2-5; D perhaps matches TRBD1 (5 bases). CDR1 SGDLS and CDR2 YYNGEE come from the germline V gene. V gave up 4 bases and J gave up 1 base, with 11 bases separating them. CDR3 length: 14 residues. CDR3 in amino acids: CASSSPRGQETQYF. DNA of the CDR3: TGTGCCAGCAGCTCCCCTAGGGGCCAAGAGACCCAGTACTTC.

This clonotype has a count of ten or more. CDR3 nucleotides: TGTGCCAGCAGTTTTGAGTCTGGAAACACCATATATTTT. It specifies CASSFESGNTIYF. The chain uses TRBV12-3 or TRBV12-4 and TRBJ1-3, with D uncertain. The CDR3 runs 13 residues. Trimming left V 3 bases short and J 1 base short, with 4 bases between.

This clonotype was observed at least ten times. The rearrangement links TRBV25-1 to TRBJ2-7; 11 bases align to TRBD2. The V gene's germline CDR1 is MGHDK and CDR2 SYGVNS. This CDR3 spans 14 amino acids. With 5 bases clipped from V and 0 bases from J, the junction kept 0 bases outside the gene matches. The CDR3: CASSTSGSSYEQYF. The CDR3 nucleotides read TGTGCCAGCAGTACTAGCGGGAGCTCCTACGAGCAGTACTTC.